This TCR beta chain was sequenced during a study of blood T cell repertoires in COVID-19. Overall study context: Sample material is recorded as cDNA or gDNA derived from T cells, B-cell-depleted T cells, or PBMCs.

Trimming stripped 1 base from V and 11 bases from J, with 11 bases between. The CDR3 sequence is 12 residues long. Germline V gene lookup returns CDR1 SEHNR and CDR2 FQNEAQ (reference sequence). Methods used by the authors: Estimation of nucleated cell counts relied on the amplification of reference gene primers. TCRdb's table, derived via immunoSEQ multiplex PCR, lists solely in-frame clones and lacks some. V and J calls and clone size are as listed in that table; D and trimming were resolved from the DNA. In the table there are roughly 170,000 clones, approximately 86% of which are singletons. The receptor was isolated from a man aged 55 to 70 who had recovered from COVID-19. The chain uses TRBV7-9 and TRBJ1-1; maybe TRBD1 (6 bases). The sequencing input was peripheral blood. CDR3 amino acids: CASSLGTVSAFF. The DNA of the CDR3 is TGTGCCAGCAGCTTAGGGACAGTATCTGCTTTCTTT.